This record looks at one T cell receptor beta chain sequence and its context. The antigen remains undetermined. This sample was included in a study of vaccination effects on CD4 cells after COVID-19. In the study overall: Participants received two doses of either the BNT162b2 or mRNA-1273 vaccine. Study conclusions and caveats: Convalescent patients were few in the study, and early post-infection timepoints were absent.

Profiling relied on immunoSEQ multiplex PCR, and the TCRdb table lists in-frame clones only, not all of them. The sample includes about 45,000 clones, 75% of them seen just once. The CDR3 is 18 residues long. With the ViraFEST assay, the study expanded antigen-specific CD4+ T cells using viral peptide pools, then sequenced them. CD4+ T cell isolation took place after less than 13 days of culture. Their SARS-CoV-2 infection, verified by PCR, occurred between March and December 2020. Sequenced here: CD4+ T cells from PBMCs cultured with a peptide pool, sampled before COVID-19 vaccination. This TCR came from a human donor who had a prior SARS-CoV-2 infection. This sequence joins TRBV21-1 and TRBJ2-2; the table's D call TRBD1 went unverified against the DNA. TRBV21-1 counts as a pseudogene. CDR3 residues: CASSKDVQGAGGTGELFF. CDR3 DNA: TGTGCCAGCAGCAAAGATGTACAGGGGGCTGGGGGCACCGGGGAGCTGTTTTTT.